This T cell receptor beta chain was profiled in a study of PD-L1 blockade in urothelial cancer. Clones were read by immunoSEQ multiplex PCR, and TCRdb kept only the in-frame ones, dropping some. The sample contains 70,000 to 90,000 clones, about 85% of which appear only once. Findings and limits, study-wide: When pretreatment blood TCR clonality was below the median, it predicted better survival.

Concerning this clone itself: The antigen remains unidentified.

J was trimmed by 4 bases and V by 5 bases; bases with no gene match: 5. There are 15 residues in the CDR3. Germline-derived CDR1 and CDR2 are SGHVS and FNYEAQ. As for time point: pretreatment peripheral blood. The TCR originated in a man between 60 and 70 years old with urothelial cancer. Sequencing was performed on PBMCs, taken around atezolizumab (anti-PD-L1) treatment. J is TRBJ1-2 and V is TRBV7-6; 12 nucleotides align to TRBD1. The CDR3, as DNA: TGTGCCAGCAGCCCCGGGACAGGGGGCTTCTATGGCTACACCTTC. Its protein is CASSPGTGGFYGYTF.